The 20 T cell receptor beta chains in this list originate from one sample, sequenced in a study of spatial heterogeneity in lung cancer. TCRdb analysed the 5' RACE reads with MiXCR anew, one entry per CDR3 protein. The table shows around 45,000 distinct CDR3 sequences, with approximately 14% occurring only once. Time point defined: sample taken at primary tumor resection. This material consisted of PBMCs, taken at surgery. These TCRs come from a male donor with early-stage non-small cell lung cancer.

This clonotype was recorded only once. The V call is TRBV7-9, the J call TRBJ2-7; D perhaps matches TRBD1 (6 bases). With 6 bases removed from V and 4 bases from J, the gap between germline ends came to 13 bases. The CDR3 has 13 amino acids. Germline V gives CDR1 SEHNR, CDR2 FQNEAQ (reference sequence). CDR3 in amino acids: CASRRTDKYEQYF. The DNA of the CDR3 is TGTGCCAGCAGACGGACAGACAAGTACGAGCAGTACTTC.

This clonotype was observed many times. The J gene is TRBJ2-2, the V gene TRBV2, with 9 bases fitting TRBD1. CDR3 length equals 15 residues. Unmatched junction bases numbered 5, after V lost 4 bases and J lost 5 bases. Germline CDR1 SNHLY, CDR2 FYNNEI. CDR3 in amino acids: CASSAWTGVTGELFF. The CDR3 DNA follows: TGTGCCAGCAGTGCATGGACAGGGGTAACCGGGGAGCTGTTTTTT.

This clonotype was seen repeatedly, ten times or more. The CDR3 sequence: CATSRYRMNQPQHF. The CDR3 DNA is TGTGCCACCAGCAGATATAGGATGAATCAGCCCCAGCATTTT. The rearrangement joins TRBV15 to TRBJ1-5; D gene unclear. The CDR3 is made up of 14 amino acids. Per germline, CDR1 LNHNV and CDR2 YYDKDF (reference sequence). The ends were cut back, 2 bases at V and 4 bases at J, with 9 bases in the middle.

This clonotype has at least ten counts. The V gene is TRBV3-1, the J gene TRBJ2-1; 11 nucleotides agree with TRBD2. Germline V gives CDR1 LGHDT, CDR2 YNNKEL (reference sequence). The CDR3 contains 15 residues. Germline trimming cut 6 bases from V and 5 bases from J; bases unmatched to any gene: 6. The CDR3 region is CASSMTSGTDNEQFF. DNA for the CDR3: TGTGCCAGCAGTATGACTAGCGGGACCGACAATGAGCAGTTCTTC.

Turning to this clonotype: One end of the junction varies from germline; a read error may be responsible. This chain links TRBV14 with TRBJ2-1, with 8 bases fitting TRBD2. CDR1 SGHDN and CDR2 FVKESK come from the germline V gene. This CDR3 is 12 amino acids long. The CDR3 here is CASSQRRGALVF. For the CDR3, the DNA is TGTGCCAGCAGCCAAAGGCGGGGGGCCTTGGTCTTC.

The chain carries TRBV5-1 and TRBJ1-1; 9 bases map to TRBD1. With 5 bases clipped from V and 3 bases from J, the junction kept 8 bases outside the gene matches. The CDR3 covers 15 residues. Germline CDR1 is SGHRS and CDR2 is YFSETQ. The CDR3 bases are TGCGCCAGCAGGGAACAGGGGGCTGGGGACACTGAAGCTTTCTTT. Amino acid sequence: CASREQGAGDTEAFF.

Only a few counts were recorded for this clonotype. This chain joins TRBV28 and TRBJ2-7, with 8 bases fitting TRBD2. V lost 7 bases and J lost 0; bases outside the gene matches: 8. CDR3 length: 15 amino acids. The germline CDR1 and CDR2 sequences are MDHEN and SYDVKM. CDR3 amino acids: CASTPGLGTSYEQYF. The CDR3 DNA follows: TGTGCCAGCACCCCGGGACTAGGAACCTCCTACGAGCAGTACTTC.

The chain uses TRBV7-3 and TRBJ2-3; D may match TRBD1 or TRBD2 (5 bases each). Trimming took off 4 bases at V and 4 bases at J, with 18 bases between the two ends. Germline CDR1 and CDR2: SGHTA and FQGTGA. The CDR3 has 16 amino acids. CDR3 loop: CASSSPLGPRADTQYF. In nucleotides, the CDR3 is TGTGCCAGCAGCTCCCCACTAGGCCCCAGGGCAGATACGCAGTATTTT.

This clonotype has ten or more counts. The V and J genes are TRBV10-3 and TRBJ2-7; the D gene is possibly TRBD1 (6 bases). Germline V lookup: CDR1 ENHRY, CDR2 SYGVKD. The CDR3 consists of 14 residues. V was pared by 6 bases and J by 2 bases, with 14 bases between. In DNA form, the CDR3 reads TGTGCCATCAGGAGGACAGTCTGGCCCTACGAGCAGTACTTC. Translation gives CAIRRTVWPYEQYF.

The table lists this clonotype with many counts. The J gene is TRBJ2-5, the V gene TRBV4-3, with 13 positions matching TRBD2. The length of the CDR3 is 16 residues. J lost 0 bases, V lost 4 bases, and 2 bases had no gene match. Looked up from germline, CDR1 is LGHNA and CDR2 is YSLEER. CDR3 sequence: CASSLGLAGDQETQYF. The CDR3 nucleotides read TGCGCCAGCAGCCTAGGACTAGCGGGAGACCAAGAGACCCAGTACTTC.

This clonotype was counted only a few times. CDR3 nucleotide sequence: TGCAGTGCTAGCCACCCCGGGACAACCTACAATGAGCAGTTCTTC. Protein sequence: CSASHPGTTYNEQFF. The rearrangement links TRBV20-1 to TRBJ2-1; possible D gene TRBD1, 6 bases. Trimming took off 3 bases at V and 2 bases at J, with 14 bases between the two ends. CDR3 length equals 15 residues. Germline V lookup: CDR1 DFQATT, CDR2 SNEGSKA (reference sequence).

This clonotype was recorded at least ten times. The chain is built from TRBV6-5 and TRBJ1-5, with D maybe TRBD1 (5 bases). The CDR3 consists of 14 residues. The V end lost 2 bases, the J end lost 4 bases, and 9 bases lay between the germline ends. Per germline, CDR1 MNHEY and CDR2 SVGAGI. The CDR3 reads CASSYVAGNQPQHF. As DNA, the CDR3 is TGTGCCAGCAGTTACGTGGCAGGGAATCAGCCCCAGCATTTT.

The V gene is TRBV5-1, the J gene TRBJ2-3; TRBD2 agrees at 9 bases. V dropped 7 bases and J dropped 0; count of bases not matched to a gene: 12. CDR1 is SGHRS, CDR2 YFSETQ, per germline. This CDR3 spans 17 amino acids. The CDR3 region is CASQVLAGAASTDTQYF. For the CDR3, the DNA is TGCGCCAGCCAAGTATTAGCGGGAGCGGCTAGCACAGATACGCAGTATTTT.

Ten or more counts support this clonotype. CDR3 coding DNA: TGTGCCAGCAGCACGTCGGGGACAGGGGCTCAGCCCCAGCATTTT. Amino acids: CASSTSGTGAQPQHF. This sequence joins TRBV7-2 and TRBJ1-5; 10 nucleotides agree with TRBD1. The CDR3 runs to 15 residues. V was pared by 5 bases and J by 6 bases, with 7 bases of the junction left unmatched. Looked up from germline, CDR1 is SGHTA and CDR2 is FQGNSA.

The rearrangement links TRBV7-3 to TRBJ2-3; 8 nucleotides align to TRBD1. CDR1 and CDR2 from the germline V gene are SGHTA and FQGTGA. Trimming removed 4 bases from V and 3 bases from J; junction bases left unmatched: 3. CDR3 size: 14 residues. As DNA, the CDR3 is TGTGCCAGCAGCTCTGGACAGGGAACAGATACGCAGTATTTT. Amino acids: CASSSGQGTDTQYF.

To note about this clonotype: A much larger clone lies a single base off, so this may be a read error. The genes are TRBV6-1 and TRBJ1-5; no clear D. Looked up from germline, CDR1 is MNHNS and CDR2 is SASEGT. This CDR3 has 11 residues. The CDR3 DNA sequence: TGTACCAGCAGTGAATTTCAGCCCCAGCATTTT. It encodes CTSSEFQPQHF.

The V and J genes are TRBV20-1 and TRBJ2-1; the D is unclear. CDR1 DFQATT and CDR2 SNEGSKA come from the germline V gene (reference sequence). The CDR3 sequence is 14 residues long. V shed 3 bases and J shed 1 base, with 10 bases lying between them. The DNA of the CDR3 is TGCAGTGCTAGGGGCGGCGGATCCTACAATGAGCAGTTCTTC. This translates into CSARGGGSYNEQFF.

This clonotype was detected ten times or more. CDR3: CAISDDSVETQYF. Written as DNA, the CDR3 is TGTGCCATCAGTGATGATTCGGTGGAGACCCAGTACTTC. The chain has TRBV10-3 and TRBJ2-5; no definite D call. Germline CDR1 is ENHRY and CDR2 is SYGVKD. Trimming pared 3 bases from V and 5 bases from J, leaving 10 bases between. The CDR3 totals 13 residues.

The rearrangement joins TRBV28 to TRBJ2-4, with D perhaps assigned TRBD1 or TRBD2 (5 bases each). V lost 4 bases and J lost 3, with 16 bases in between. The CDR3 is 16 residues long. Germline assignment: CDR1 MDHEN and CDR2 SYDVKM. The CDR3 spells CASSSGAQEGKNIQYF. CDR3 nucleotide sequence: TGTGCCAGCAGTTCCGGGGCCCAAGAAGGCAAAAACATTCAGTACTTC.

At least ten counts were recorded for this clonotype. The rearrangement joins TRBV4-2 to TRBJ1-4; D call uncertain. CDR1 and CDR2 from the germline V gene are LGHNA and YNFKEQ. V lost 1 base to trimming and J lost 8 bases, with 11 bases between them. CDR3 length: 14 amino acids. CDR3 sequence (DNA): TGTGCCAGCAGCCAAGTGGGATATTCGGAAAAACTGTTTTTT. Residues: CASSQVGYSEKLFF.